This T cell receptor (beta chain) comes out of a study of blood T cell repertoires in COVID-19. The method was immunoSEQ multiplex PCR; TCRdb's version includes in-frame clones alone and lacks a portion of them. Of 250,000 or so clones in the sample, approximately 84% are singletons; the top ten hold 3.4%. The cohort comprised adults aged 18 to 89 years residing in approximately 25 US areas. Germline lookup yields CDR1 MNHNS and CDR2 SASEGT. V was clipped by 2 bases and J by 6 bases; unmatched bases: 7. The CDR3 has 15 amino acids. Sequencing input: PBMCs or T cells enriched from blood (not recorded which). The chain employs TRBV6-1 and TRBJ2-3, with TRBD2 matching over 8 bases. The receptor's source is a man over 45 who had recovered from COVID-19. This CDR3 is CASSEFSGMADTQYF. The CDR3 nucleotides are TGTGCCAGCAGTGAATTTAGCGGGATGGCCGATACGCAGTATTTT.